Listed below are T cell receptor beta chains from one sample, sequenced in a study of blood T cell repertoires in COVID-19. Assay: immunoSEQ multiplex PCR; the TCRdb copy retains only in-frame clones and omits some. Of around 99,000 clones listed, over 75% are singletons. Sequencing used peripheral blood. Receptors were obtained from a man in his fifties or sixties with acute or convalescent COVID-19. CDR3s include the opening cysteine and the closing phenylalanine or tryptophan. The D gene is left open where the match is weak.

j_call cdr3_length v_call d_call cdr3_aa cdr3_nt
TRBJ2-2 16 TRBV19 TRBD2 CASTPRTSLNTGELFF TGTGCCAGTACCCCCCGGACTAGCCTCAACACCGGGGAGCTGTTTTTT
TRBJ1-1 13 TRBV7-9 . CASSSTVNTEAFF TGTGCCAGCAGTTCCACAGTGAACACTGAAGCTTTCTTT
TRBJ2-1 17 TRBV15 TRBD2 CATSRTTLAGGWSEQFF TGTGCCACCAGCAGAACAACACTAGCGGGAGGATGGAGTGAGCAGTTCTTC
TRBJ1-3 13 TRBV29-1 TRBD1 CSVEQGTGNTIYF TGCAGCGTAGAACAGGGGACTGGAAACACCATATATTTT
TRBJ2-1 15 TRBV19 . CASSIQLNSYNEQFF TGTGCCAGTAGTATTCAGTTAAACTCCTACAATGAGCAGTTCTTC
TRBJ1-2 14 TRBV25-1 TRBD1 CASSDSGGAKGYTF TGTGCCAGCAGTGATTCAGGGGGCGCCAAGGGCTACACCTTC
TRBJ1-5 15 TRBV6-2/TRBV6-3 . CASSSRWAAGQPQHF TGTGCCAGCAGTTCAAGATGGGCGGCGGGCCAGCCCCAGCATTTT
TRBJ2-7 13 TRBV7-6 . CASSLENLREQYF TGTGCCAGCAGCTTAGAGAACCTCCGGGAGCAGTACTTC
TRBJ1-1 12 TRBV19 . CASSISDTEAFF TGTGCCAGTAGTATTTCGGACACTGAAGCTTTCTTT
TRBJ2-1 18 TRBV25-1 TRBD2 CASSEYPLTSGSIDEQFF TGTGCCAGCAGTGAATATCCACTGACTAGCGGGAGTATCGATGAGCAGTTCTTC